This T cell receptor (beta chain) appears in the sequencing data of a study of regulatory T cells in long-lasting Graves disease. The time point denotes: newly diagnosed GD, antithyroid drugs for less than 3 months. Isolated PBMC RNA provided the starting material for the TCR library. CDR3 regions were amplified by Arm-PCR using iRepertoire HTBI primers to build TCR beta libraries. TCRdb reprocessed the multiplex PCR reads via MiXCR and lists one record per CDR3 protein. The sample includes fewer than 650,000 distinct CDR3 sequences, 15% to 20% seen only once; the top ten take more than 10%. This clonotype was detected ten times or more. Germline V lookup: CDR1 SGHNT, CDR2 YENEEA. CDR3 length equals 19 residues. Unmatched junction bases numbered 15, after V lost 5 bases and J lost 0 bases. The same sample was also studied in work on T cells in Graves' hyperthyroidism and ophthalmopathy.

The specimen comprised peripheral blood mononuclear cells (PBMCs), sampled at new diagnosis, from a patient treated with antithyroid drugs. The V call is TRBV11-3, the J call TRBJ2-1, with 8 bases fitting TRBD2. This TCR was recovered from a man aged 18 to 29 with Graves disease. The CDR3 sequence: CASSGQSLTSGSSYNEQFF. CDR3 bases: TGTGCCAGCAGCGGACAATCCCTAACTAGCGGTAGCTCCTACAATGAGCAGTTCTTC.